Given below is one T cell receptor (beta chain) in context. Its specificity is unknown. The CDR3 length is 18 residues. Trimming stripped 1 base from V and 3 bases from J, with 19 bases between. From germline, CDR1 is LNHNV and CDR2 YYDKDF (reference sequence). Use of 60 Vbeta and 13 Jbeta primers characterized the PCR. Using immunoSEQ multiplex PCR, the repertoire was profiled, and TCRdb retains in-frame clones only, with some absent. In the table there are approximately 210,000 clones, about four fifths of which are singletons. The data originate from a study of cytomegalovirus exposure and HLA in healthy donors. Overall study findings and caveats: For cytomegalovirus status, the classifier reportedly gave diagnoses with high specificity and sensitivity. A list of roughly 160 TCR beta chains associated with cytomegalovirus was given. Later work found most CMV-associated TCR beta chains apparently HLA-restricted. Prior analysis indicated that the majority of TCR beta V segments exhibited productivity approximately 90% or approximately 30% of the time.

The TCR comes from a woman aged 50 to 65 in good health and CMV-seropositive. The J gene is TRBJ2-1, the V gene TRBV15, with TRBD2 as a possible D gene (5 bases). The sample comprised PBMCs. The CDR3 region is CATSRVADYPRGYNEQFF. DNA for the CDR3: TGTGCCACCAGCAGAGTTGCAGACTACCCCAGAGGCTACAATGAGCAGTTCTTC.